Listed here are 2 T cell receptor beta chains from one sample, sequenced in a study of breast tumors, draining lymph nodes, adjacent tissues. Breast cancer patients provided tissue from their axillary draining lymph nodes. TCRdb itself ran the multiplex PCR reads through MiXCR, one entry per CDR3 protein. Of about 200,000 distinct CDR3 sequences in the sample, around 33% were seen once. The sequenced sample was axillary lymph node tissue. The receptors were sampled from a female donor with breast cancer. Some clones in this sample may be carry-over from other donors' samples.

The rearrangement uses TRBV20-1 and TRBJ1-5; TRBD1 might be the D (6 bases). The V gene's germline CDR1 is DFQATT and CDR2 SNEGSKA (reference sequence). V dropped 0 bases and J dropped 11 bases, with 17 bases sitting between them. This CDR3 contains 14 residues. The CDR3 DNA reads TGCAGTGCTAGAGATCTCTACAGGGAGGAGACCCAGCATTTT. Translation: CSARDLYREETQHF.

This clonotype showed up just a few times. This rearrangement joins TRBV6-1 to TRBJ2-3, with D maybe TRBD2 (6 bases). CDR1 and CDR2 from the germline V gene are MNHNS and SASEGT. V shed 6 bases and J shed 4 bases, with 23 bases lying between them. The CDR3 loop spans 17 amino acids. CDR3 in amino acids: CASREPGLPRGSDTQYF. CDR3 coding DNA: TGTGCCAGCAGGGAACCGGGACTCCCTCGGGGGTCAGATACGCAGTATTTT.